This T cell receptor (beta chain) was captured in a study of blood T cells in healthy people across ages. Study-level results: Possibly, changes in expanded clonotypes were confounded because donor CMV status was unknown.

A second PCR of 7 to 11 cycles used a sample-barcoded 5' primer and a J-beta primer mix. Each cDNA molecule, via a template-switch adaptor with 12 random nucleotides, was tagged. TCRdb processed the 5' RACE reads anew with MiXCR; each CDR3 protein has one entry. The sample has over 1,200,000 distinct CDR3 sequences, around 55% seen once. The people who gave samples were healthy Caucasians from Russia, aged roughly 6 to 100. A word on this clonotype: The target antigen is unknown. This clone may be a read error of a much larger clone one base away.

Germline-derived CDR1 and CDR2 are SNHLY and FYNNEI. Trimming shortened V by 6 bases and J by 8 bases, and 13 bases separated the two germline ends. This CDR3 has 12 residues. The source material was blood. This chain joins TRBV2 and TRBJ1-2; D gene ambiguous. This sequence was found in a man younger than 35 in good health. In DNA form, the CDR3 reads TGTGCCAGCAGGCGACTGGGAGAAGGCTACACCTTC. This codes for CASRRLGEGYTF.